These T cell receptor beta chains were read from a single sample in a study of early T cells in non-severe SARS-CoV-2 infection. TCRdb reprocessed the 5' RACE reads with MiXCR, giving one entry per CDR3 protein. The sample records fewer than 120,000 distinct CDR3 sequences, approximately 12% being singletons. This specimen was whole blood, taken at baseline. The receptors originated from an adult who was a healthcare worker with PCR-confirmed SARS-CoV-2 infection or an uninfected control (not recorded which). The CDR3 runs from the conserved cysteine through the conserved F or W.

j_gene	v_gene	CDR3aa
TRBJ2-2	TRBV19	CASSIGGTGELFF
TRBJ2-2	TRBV29-1	CSVLSSEVGELFF
TRBJ1-1	TRBV6-5	CASGRIEAFF
TRBJ2-6	TRBV29-1	CSVDGVEANVLTF
TRBJ2-7	TRBV28	CASTLELGEQYF
TRBJ2-3	TRBV11-2	CASSTTGSRGSTDTQYF
TRBJ1-1	TRBV20-1	CSARNARQGNTEAFF
TRBJ2-7	TRBV18	CASSHARDRGRYEQYF
TRBJ2-4	TRBV6-1	CASQGQGRLAKNIQYF
TRBJ1-1	TRBV6-5	CASKRTGAAEAFF
TRBJ2-3	TRBV18	CASSPPGQTFTDTQYF
TRBJ2-1	TRBV15	CATSRSGTTYNEQFF
TRBJ2-3	TRBV28	CASRTGTASTDTQYF
TRBJ1-1	TRBV30	CAWSGVANTEAFF
TRBJ2-1	TRBV2	CASSFLRDQLYNEQFF
TRBJ2-7	TRBV9	CASSVEPGQGYEQYF
TRBJ1-1	TRBV18	CASSPAGTGASGEAFF
TRBJ2-5	TRBV11-1	CASSLRTGQETQYF
TRBJ2-3	TRBV30	CAWSWTLSRDRGSSDTQYF
TRBJ2-3	TRBV29-1	CSGDSSTDTQYF
TRBJ1-6	TRBV11-3	CASSRGWNSPLHF
TRBJ1-5	TRBV5-1	CASTDRPGNQPQHF
TRBJ2-5	TRBV11-1	CASSLSGMQETQYF
TRBJ2-1	TRBV6-5	CASSKQSSYNEQFF
TRBJ1-4	TRBV5-4	CASSLARGTNEKLFF
TRBJ1-1	TRBV18	CASSRPENTEAFF
TRBJ1-2	TRBV5-4	CASSPDSPYGYTF
TRBJ1-1	TRBV27	CASSSRGGGDTEAFF
TRBJ2-3	TRBV6-5	CASSYGLAGESTDTQYF
TRBJ2-7	TRBV28	CASSDSGVPGKQYF
TRBJ2-2	TRBV5-1	CASSGLAPNTGELFF